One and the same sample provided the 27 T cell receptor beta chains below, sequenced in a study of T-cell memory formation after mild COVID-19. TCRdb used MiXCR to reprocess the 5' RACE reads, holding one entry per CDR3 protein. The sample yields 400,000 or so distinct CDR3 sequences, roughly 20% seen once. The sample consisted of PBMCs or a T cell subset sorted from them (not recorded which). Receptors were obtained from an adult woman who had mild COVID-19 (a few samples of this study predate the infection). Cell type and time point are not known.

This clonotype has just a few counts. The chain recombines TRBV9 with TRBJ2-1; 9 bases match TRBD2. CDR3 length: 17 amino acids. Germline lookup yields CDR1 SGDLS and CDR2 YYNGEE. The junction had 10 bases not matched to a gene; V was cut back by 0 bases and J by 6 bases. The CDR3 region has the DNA TGTGCCAGCAGCGTAGGCCGGGCCAAGCGGGGGGCCAATGAGCAGTTCTTC. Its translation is CASSVGRAKRGANEQFF.

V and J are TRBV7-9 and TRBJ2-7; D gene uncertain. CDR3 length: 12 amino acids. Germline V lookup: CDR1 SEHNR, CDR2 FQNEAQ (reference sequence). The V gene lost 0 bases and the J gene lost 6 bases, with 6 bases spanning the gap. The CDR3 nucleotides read TGTGCCAGCAGCTTAGCGTCTTCCGAGCAGTACTTC. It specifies CASSLASSEQYF. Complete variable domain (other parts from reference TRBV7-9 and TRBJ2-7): DTGVSQNPRHKITKRGQNVTFRCDPISEHNRLYWYRQTLGQGPEFLTYFQNEAQLEKSRLLSDRFSAERPKGSFSTLEIQRTEQGDSAMYLCASSLASSEQYFGPGTRLTVT.

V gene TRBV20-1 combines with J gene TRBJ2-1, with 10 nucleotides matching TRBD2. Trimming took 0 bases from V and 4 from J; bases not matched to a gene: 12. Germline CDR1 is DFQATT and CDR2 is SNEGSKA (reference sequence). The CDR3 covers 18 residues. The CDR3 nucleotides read TGCAGTGCTAGAGATATAGCGGGAGGCCCAGCCTTGTACAATGAGCAGTTCTTC. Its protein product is CSARDIAGGPALYNEQFF.

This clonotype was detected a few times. As DNA, the CDR3 is TGCAGCGTTGCGAATGCTATATCTCGAAACTATGGCTACACCTTC. Translating it yields CSVANAISRNYGYTF. The chain uses TRBV29-1 and TRBJ1-2; D is ambiguous. The CDR3 sequence is 15 residues long. The V and J ends lost 4 bases and 2 bases respectively, with 17 bases between them. Germline-derived CDR1 and CDR2 are SQVTM and ANQGSEA.

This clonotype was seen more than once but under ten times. The CDR3 here is CASRTTLGGRYNEQFF. In nucleotides, the CDR3 is TGTGCCAGCAGGACCACTCTAGGAGGGCGATACAATGAGCAGTTCTTC. The chain recombines TRBV6-6 with TRBJ2-1, with D possibly matching TRBD2 (6 bases). In germline, CDR1 is MNHNY, CDR2 SVGAGI (reference sequence). This CDR3 has 16 amino acids. Trimming removed 6 bases from V and 4 bases from J, with 19 bases in between.

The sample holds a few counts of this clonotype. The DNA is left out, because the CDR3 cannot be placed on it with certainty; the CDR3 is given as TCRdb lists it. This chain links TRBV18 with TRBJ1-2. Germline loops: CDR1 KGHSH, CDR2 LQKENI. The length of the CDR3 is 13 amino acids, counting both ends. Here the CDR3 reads CASSPSVAGGYTF.

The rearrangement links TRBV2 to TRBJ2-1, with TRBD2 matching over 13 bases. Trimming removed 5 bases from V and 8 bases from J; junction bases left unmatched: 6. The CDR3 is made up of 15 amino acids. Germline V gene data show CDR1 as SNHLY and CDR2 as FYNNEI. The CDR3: CASSPRLAGGYEQFF. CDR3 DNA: TGTGCCAGCAGTCCCCGACTAGCGGGGGGATATGAGCAGTTCTTC.

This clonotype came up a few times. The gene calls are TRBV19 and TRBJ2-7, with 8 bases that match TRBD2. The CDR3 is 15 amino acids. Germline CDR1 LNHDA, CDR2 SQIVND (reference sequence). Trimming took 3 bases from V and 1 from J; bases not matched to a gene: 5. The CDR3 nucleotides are TGTGCCAGTAGTATGGCGGGGGGAACTTCCTACGAGCAGTACTTC. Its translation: CASSMAGGTSYEQYF.

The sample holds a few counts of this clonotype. CDR3 in DNA: TGTGCCAGCAGCTTGGTAGGGACAGGTGGGGAGACCCAGTACTTC. Protein: CASSLVGTGGETQYF. The chain is built from TRBV5-5 and TRBJ2-5; 8 nucleotides align to TRBD1. The trim removed 0 bases at V and 5 bases at J, leaving 6 bases unmatched. Germline V lookup: CDR1 SGHKS, CDR2 YYEKEE (reference sequence). There are 15 residues in the CDR3.

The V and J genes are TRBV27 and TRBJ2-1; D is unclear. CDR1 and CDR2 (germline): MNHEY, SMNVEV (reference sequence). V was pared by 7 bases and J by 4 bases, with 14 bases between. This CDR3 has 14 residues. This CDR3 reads CASTRRSFYNEQFF. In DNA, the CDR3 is TGTGCCAGCACCCGCCGCTCTTTTTACAATGAGCAGTTCTTC.

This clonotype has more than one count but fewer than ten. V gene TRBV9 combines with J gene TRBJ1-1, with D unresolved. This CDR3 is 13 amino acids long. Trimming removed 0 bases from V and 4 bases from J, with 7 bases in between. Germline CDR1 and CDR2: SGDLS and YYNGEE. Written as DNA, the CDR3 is TGTGCCAGCAGCGTAGATAAGATCACTGAAGCTTTCTTT. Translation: CASSVDKITEAFF.

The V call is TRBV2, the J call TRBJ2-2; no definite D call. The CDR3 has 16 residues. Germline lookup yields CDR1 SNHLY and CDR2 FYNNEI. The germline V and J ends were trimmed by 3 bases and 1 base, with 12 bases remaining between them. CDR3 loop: CASSEEKPKNTGELFF. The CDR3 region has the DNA TGTGCCAGCAGTGAGGAGAAGCCGAAGAACACCGGGGAGCTGTTTTTT.

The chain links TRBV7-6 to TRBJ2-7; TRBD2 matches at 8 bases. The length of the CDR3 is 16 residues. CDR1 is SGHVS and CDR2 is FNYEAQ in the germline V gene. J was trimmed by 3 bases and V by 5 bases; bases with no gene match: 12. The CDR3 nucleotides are TGTGCCAGCAGCCCCGGCGCTCGGGGGGGGCACTACGAGCAGTACTTC. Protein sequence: CASSPGARGGHYEQYF.

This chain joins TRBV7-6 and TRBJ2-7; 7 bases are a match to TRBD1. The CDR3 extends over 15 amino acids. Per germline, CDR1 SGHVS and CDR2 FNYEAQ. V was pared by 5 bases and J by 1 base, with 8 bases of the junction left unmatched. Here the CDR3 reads CASSPYEGASYEQYF. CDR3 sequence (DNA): TGTGCCAGCAGCCCCTACGAGGGGGCTTCCTACGAGCAGTACTTC.

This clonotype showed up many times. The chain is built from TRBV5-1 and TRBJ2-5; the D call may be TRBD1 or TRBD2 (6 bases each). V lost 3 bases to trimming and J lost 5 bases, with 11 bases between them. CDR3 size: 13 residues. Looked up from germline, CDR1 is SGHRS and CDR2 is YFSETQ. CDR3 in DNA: TGCGCCAGCAGCTGGACGGGGGCCGAGACCCAGTACTTC. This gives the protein CASSWTGAETQYF.

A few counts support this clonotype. The CDR3 coding sequence is TGTGTCACCTCTCCAGGACAGCGGGGCTACACCTTC. It specifies CVTSPGQRGYTF. This rearrangement joins TRBV19 to TRBJ1-2, with D maybe TRBD1 (6 bases). This CDR3 is 12 amino acids long. Germline CDR1 is LNHDA and CDR2 is SQIVND (reference sequence). The variable domain in full, completed from reference TRBV19 and TRBJ1-2, reads DGGITQSPKYLFRKEGQNVTLSCEQNLNHDAMYWYRQDPGQGLRLIYYSQIVNDFQKGDIAEGYSVSREKKESFPLTVTSAQKNPTAFYLCVTSPGQRGYTFGSGTRLTVV.

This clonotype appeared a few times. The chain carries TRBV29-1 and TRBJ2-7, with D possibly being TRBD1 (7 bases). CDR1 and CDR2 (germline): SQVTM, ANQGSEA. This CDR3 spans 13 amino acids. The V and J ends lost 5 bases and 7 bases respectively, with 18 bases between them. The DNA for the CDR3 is TGCAGCGTTCGCAGGGGGGTGGCGGGTGAGCAGTACTTC. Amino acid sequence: CSVRRGVAGEQYF.

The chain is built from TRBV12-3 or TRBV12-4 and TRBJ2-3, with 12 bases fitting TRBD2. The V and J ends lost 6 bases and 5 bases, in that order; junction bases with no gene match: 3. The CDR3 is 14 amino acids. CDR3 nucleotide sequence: TGTGCCAGCAGGACTAGCGGGAGTTTAGATACGCAGTATTTT. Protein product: CASRTSGSLDTQYF.

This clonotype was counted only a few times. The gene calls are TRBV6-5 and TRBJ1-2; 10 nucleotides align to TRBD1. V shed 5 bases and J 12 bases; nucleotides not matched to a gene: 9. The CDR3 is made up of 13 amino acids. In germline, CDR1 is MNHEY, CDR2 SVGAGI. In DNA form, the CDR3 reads TGTGCCAGCAGTAGGGGACAGGGGCCCGAGAACACCTTC. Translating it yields CASSRGQGPENTF.

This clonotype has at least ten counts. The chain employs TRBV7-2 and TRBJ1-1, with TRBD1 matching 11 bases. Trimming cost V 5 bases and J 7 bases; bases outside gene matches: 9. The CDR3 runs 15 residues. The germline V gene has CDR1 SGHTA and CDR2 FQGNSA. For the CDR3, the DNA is TGTGCCAGCAGCCTCTCCGGGACAGGGGGGAATGAAGCTTTCTTT. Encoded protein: CASSLSGTGGNEAFF. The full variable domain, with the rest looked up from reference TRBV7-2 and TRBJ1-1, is GAGVSQSPSNKVTEKGKDVELRCDPISGHTALYWYRQSLGQGLEFLIYFQGNSAPDKSGLPSDRFSAERTGGSVSTLTIQRTQQEDSAVYLCASSLSGTGGNEAFFGQGTRLTVV.

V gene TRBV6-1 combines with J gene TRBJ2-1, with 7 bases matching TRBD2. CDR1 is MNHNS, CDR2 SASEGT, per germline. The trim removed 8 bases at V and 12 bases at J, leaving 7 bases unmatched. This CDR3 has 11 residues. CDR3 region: CASREAVGQFF. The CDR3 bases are TGTGCCAGCCGGGAGGCAGTCGGGCAGTTCTTC.

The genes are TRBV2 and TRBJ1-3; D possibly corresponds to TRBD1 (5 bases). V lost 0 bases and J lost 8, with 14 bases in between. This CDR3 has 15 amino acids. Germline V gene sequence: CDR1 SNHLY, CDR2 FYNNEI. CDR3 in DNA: TGTGCCAGCAGTGAAGCGAATGATAAGGGACACACCATATATTTT. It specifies CASSEANDKGHTIYF. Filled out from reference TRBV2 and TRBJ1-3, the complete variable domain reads EPEVTQTPSHQVTQMGQEVILRCVPISNHLYFYWYRQILGQKVEFLVSFYNNEISEKSEIFDDQFSVERPDGSNFTLKIRSTKLEDSAMYFCASSEANDKGHTIYFGEGSWLTVV.

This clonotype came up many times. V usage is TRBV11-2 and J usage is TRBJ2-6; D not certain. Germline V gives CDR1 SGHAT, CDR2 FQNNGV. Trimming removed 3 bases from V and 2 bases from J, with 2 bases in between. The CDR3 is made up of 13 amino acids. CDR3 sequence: CASSFAGANVLTF. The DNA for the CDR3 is TGTGCCAGCAGCTTTGCTGGGGCCAACGTCCTGACTTTC. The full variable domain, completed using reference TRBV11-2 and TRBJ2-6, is EAGVAQSPRYKIIEKRQSVAFWCNPISGHATLYWYQQILGQGPKLLIQFQNNGVVDDSQLPKDRFSAERLKGVDSTLKIQPAKLEDSAVYLCASSFAGANVLTFGAGSRLTVL.

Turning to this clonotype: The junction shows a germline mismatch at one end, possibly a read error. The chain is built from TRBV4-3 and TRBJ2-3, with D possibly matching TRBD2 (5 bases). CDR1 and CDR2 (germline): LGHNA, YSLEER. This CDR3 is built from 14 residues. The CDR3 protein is CASSHPGSTYTQYF. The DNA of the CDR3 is TGCGCCAGCAGCCATCCGGGGAGCACATATACGCAGTATTTT.

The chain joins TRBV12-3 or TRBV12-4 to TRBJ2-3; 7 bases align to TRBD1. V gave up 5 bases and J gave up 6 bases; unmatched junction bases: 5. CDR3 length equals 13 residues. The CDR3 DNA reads TGTGCCAGCAGTAACTACAGGGGCGATACGCAGTATTTT. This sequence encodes CASSNYRGDTQYF.

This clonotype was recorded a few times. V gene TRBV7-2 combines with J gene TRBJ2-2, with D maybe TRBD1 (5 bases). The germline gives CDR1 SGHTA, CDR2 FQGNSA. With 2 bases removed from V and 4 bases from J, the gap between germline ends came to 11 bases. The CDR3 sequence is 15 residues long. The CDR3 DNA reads TGTGCCAGCAGCTTACTTTCAGGGATCACCGGGGAGCTGTTTTTT. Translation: CASSLLSGITGELFF. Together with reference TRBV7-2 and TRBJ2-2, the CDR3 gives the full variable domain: GAGVSQSPSNKVTEKGKDVELRCDPISGHTALYWYRQSLGQGLEFLIYFQGNSAPDKSGLPSDRFSAERTGGSVSTLTIQRTQQEDSAVYLCASSLLSGITGELFFGEGSRLTVL.

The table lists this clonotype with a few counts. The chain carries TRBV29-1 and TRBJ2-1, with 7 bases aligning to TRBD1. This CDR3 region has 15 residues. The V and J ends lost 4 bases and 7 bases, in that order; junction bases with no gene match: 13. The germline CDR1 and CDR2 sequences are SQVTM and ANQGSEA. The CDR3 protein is CSVVALKTGWNEQFF. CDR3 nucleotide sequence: TGCAGCGTTGTAGCCTTGAAGACAGGGTGGAATGAGCAGTTCTTC.